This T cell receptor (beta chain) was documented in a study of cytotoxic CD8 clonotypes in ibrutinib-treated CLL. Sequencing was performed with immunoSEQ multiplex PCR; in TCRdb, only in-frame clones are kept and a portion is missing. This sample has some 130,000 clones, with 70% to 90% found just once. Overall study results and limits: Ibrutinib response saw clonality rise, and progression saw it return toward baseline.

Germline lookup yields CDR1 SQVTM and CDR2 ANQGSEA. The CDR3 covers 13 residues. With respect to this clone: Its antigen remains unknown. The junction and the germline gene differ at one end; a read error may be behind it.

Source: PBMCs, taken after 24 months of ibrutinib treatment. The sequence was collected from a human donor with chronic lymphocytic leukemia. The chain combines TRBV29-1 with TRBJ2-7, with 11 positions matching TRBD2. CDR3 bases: TGCAGCGGTGAACTAGCGGGAGTAGGCGAGCAGTACTTC. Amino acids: CSGELAGVGEQYF.